This TCR beta chain comes out of a study of a mutant IDH1 vaccine in newly diagnosed glioma. About the study: Treated patients had a mean age of roughly 39 years and an approximately 62% male, about 40% female split. Patients' prior therapy spanned radiotherapy, temozolomide, or both; most underwent both.

This table comes from immunoSEQ multiplex PCR, and its TCRdb copy is limited to in-frame clones, with some not included. The profile shows tens of thousands of clones, roughly 85% of them singletons. CDR3 size: 16 residues. Losses at the gene ends were 0 bases for V and 4 bases for J; bases not matched to a gene: 6. CDR1 and CDR2 from the germline V gene are LGHNA and YSLEER. Time point specified: baseline, week 1 (first vaccination visit). As to treatment: pre-vaccination baseline after standard-of-care therapy. V is TRBV4-3 and J is TRBJ2-5; 9 bases agree with TRBD1. The clonotype was recovered from a woman between 50 and 59 years old with glioma. The sample was PBMCs, taken from a glioma patient treated with radiotherapy, temozolomide or both. The CDR3: CASSQEGGTGLETQYF. CDR3 DNA: TGCGCCAGCAGCCAAGAGGGGGGGACAGGGTTAGAGACCCAGTACTTC.